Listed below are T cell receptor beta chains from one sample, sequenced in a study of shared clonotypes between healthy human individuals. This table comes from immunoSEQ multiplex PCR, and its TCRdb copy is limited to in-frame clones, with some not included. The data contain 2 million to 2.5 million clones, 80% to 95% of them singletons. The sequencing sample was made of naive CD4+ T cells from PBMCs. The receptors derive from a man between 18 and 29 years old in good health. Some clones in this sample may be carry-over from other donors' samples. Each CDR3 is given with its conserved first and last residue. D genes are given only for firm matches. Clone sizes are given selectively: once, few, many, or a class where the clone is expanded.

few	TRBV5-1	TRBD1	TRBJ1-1	CASSQRQGAHEAFF	TGCGCCAGCAGCCAGCGACAGGGGGCGCATGAAGCTTTCTTT
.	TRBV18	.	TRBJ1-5	CASSPPGASNQPQHF	TGTGCCAGCTCACCACCCGGGGCTAGCAATCAGCCCCAGCATTTT
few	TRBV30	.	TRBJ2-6	CAWSIGSSVLTF	TGTGCCTGGAGTATCGGTAGCTCTGTCCTGACTTTC
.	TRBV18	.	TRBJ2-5	CASSPPGSVETQYF	TGTGCCAGCTCACCACCCGGGTCAGTAGAGACCCAGTACTTC
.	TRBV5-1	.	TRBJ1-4	CASSSTRTNEKLFF	TGCGCCAGCAGCTCGACACGCACTAATGAAAAACTGTTTTTT
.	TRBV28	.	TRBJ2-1	CASRGWNEQFF	TGTGCCAGCAGAGGGTGGAATGAGCAGTTCTTC
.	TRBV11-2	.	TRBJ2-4	CASSLGWGRAKNIQYF	TGTGCCAGCAGCTTAGGGTGGGGAAGGGCGAAAAACATTCAGTACTTC
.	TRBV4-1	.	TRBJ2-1	CASSQRTGAGGIGYEQFF	TGCGCCAGCAGCCAACGTACAGGTGCAGGGGGGATTGGCTATGAGCAGTTCTTC
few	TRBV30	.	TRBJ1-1	CAWILRNTEAFF	TGTGCCTGGATACTGAGGAACACTGAAGCTTTCTTT
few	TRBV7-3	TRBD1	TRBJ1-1	CASSSGGGTEAFF	TGTGCCAGCAGCTCAGGGGGTGGCACTGAAGCTTTCTTT
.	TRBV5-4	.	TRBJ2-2	CASSLDVGGTGELFF	TGTGCCAGCAGCTTGGACGTAGGGGGCACCGGGGAGCTGTTTTTT
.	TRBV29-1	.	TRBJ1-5	CSVEEGDQPQHF	TGCAGCGTTGAAGAGGGGGATCAGCCCCAGCATTTT
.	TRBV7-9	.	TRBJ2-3	CASSPVHPDTQYF	TGTGCCAGCAGCCCCGTCCACCCAGATACGCAGTATTTT
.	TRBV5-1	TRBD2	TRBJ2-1	CASSRLAGEVNEQFF	TGCGCCAGCAGCCGACTAGCGGGAGAGGTCAATGAGCAGTTCTTC
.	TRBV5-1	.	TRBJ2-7	CASSLGVGDGRYEQYF	TGCGCCAGCAGCTTGGGGGTCGGGGACGGACGCTACGAGCAGTACTTC
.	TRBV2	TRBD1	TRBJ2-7	CASSAPDRASYEQYF	TGTGCCAGCAGTGCACCGGACAGGGCCTCCTACGAGCAGTACTTC
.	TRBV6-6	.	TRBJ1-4	CASSSRAAEKLFF	TGTGCCAGCAGTTCCCGGGCCGCGGAAAAACTGTTTTTT
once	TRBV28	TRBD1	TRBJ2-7	CASVMTGAHYEQYF	TGTGCCAGCGTGATGACAGGGGCCCACTACGAGCAGTACTTC
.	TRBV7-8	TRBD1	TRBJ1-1	CASSRQGQGAFTEAFF	TGTGCCAGCAGCCGACAGGGACAGGGGGCGTTCACTGAAGCTTTCTTT
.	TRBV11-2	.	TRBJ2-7	CASSLVGDGQYF	TGTGCCAGCAGCTTAGTGGGGGATGGGCAGTACTTC
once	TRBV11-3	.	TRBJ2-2	CASSLDSFRTGELFF	TGTGCCAGCAGCTTAGATTCGTTTAGAACCGGGGAGCTGTTTTTT
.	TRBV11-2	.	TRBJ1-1	CASSLGSEAFF	TGTGCCAGCAGCTTAGGTTCGGAAGCTTTCTTT
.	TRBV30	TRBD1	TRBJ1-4	CACFRTGDNEKLFF	TGTGCCTGCTTCCGGACAGGGGATAATGAAAAACTGTTTTTT
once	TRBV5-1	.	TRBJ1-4	CASRKQGRDEKLFF	TGCGCCAGCAGGAAGCAGGGTAGGGATGAAAAACTGTTTTTT
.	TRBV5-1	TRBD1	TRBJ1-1	CASSPRGTAYKPTRNTEAFF	TGCGCCAGCAGCCCCAGGGGGACAGCATATAAACCCACCCGGAACACTGAAGCTTTCTTT
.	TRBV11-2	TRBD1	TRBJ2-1	CASSPQGAVADEQFF	TGTGCCAGCAGCCCACAGGGGGCGGTGGCTGATGAGCAGTTCTTC
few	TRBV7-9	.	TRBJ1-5	CASSPRGDQPQHF	TGTGCCAGCAGCCCGCGGGGCGATCAGCCCCAGCATTTT
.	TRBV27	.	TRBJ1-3	CASSLRGGNTIYF	TGTGCCAGCAGTTTACGGGGGGGAAACACCATATATTTT